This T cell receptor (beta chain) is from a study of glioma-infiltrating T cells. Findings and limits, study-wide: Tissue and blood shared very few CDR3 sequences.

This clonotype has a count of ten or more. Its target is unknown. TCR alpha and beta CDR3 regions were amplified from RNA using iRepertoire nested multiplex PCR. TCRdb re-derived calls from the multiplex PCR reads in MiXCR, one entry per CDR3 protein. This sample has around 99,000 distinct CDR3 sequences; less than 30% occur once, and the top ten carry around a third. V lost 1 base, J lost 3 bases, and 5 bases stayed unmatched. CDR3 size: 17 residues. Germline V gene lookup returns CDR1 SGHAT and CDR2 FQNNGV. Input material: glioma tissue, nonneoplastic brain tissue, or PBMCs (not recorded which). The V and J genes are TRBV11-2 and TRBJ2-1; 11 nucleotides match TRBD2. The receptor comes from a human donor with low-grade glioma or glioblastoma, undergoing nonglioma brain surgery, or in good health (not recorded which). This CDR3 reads CASSLASGLADYNEQFF. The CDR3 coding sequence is TGTGCCAGCAGCTTAGCCTCGGGACTAGCGGACTACAATGAGCAGTTCTTC.